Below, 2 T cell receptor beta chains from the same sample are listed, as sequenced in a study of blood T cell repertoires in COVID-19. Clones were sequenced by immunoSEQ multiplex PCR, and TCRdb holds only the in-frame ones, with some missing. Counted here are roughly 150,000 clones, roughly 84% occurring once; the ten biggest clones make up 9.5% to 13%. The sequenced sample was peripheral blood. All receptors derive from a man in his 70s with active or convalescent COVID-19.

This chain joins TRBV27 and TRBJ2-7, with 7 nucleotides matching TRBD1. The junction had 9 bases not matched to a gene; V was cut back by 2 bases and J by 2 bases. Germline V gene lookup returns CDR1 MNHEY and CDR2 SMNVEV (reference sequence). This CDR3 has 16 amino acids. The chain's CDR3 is CASSLVRGPTPYEQYF. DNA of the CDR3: TGTGCCAGCAGTTTAGTGAGGGGGCCGACACCCTACGAGCAGTACTTC.

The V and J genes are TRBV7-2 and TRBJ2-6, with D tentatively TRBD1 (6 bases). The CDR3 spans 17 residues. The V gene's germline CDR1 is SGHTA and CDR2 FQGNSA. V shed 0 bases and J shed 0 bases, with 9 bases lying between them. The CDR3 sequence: CASSLARQASGANVLTF. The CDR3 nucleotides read TGTGCCAGCAGCTTAGCGAGACAGGCCTCTGGGGCCAACGTCCTGACTTTC.